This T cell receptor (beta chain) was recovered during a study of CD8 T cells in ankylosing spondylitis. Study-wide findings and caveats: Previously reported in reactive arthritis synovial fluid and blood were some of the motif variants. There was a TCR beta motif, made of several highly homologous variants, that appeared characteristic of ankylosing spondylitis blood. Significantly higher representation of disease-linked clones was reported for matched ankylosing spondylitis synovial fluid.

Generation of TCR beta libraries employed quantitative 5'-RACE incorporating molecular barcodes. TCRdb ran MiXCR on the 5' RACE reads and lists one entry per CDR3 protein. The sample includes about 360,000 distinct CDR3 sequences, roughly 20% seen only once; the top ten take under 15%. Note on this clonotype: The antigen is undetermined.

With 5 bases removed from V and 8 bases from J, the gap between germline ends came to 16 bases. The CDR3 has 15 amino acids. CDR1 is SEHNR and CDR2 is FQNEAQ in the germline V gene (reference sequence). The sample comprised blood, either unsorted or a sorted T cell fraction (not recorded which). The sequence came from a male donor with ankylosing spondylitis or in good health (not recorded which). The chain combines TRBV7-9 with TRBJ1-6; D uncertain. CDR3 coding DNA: TGTGCCAGCAGCCCCCCCGGGCTCGGGGATTCACCCCTCCACTTT. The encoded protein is CASSPPGLGDSPLHF.